This TCR beta chain comes out of a study of shared clonotypes between healthy human individuals. As concerns this clone: The antigen is unknown.

Study findings and constraints: Rarefaction showed that sequencing of sorted subsets was incomplete (despite large depth). The generation probabilities recorded for non-shared clonotypes fell below those of clonotypes shared by all four donors.

Sequencing was at deep level. Sequenced by immunoSEQ multiplex PCR; TCRdb stores in-frame clones only, minus some. The sample lists some 2,100,000 clones; 85% to 95% were seen once. Terminally differentiated effector memory CD45RA+ cells were excluded from the naive CD8 cells, which were CD45RO-negative and positively selected for CCR7. Trimming cost V 4 bases and J 3 bases, with 12 bases left between them. The CDR3 covers 14 residues. Germline loops: CDR1 SGHDT, CDR2 YYEEEE. The chain couples TRBV5-6 to TRBJ2-3; possible D gene TRBD2, 5 bases. The receptor's source is a young man in good health. Some clones in this sample may be carry-over from other donors' samples. Sample: naive CD8+ T cells from PBMCs. The CDR3 loop reads CASSQAVRTDTQYF. The CDR3 region has the DNA TGTGCCAGCAGCCAAGCGGTTCGGACAGATACGCAGTATTTT.